This TCR beta chain was documented in a study of control samples from healthy donors and cancer patients. TCRdb's table, derived via immunoSEQ multiplex PCR, lists solely in-frame clones and lacks some. Of 400,000 to 500,000 clones in the sample, 75% to 95% were seen once. This receptor was obtained from a man in his forties with head and neck cancer. The sequencing input was PBMCs.

In nucleotides, the CDR3 is TGTGCCAGCAGCTTTATCAGGGGTCGGGGAAACACCATATATTTT. Translating gives CASSFIRGRGNTIYF. J is TRBJ1-3 and V is TRBV5-8, with a possible D match to TRBD1 (6 bases). Trimming removed 2 bases at V and 4 bases at J, with 13 bases between. Germline V gene lookup returns CDR1 SGHTS and CDR2 YDEGEE. CDR3 length equals 15 residues.